The 25 T cell receptor beta chains in this list originate from one sample, sequenced in a study of T cell responses to AZD1222 COVID-19 vaccine. Profiled with immunoSEQ multiplex PCR; TCRdb holds only in-frame clones, not every one. The table records 150,000 to 160,000 clones, about nine tenths of them present only once. The sample here was peripheral blood, taken on day 0 of AZD1222 vaccination. These receptors all come from an adult in good health.

This chain joins TRBV1 and TRBJ1-5. TRBV1 is tagged as a pseudogene. This CDR3 spans 16 amino acids. In DNA, the CDR3 is TGCACCAGCAGCCAAGATAGAGTTTATAGCAATCAGCCCCAGCATTTT. It specifies CTSSQDRVYSNQPQHF.

This clone was picked up one time. This chain joins TRBV4-1 and TRBJ1-5, with 7 bases matching TRBD1. V lost 0 bases and J lost 4; bases outside the gene matches: 3. Looked up from germline, CDR1 is MGHRA and CDR2 is YSYEKL. This CDR3 has 15 residues. Written as DNA, the CDR3 is TGCGCCAGCAGCCAAGATGTGACAGGGAATCAGCCCCAGCATTTT. Amino acid sequence: CASSQDVTGNQPQHF.

The chain recombines TRBV10-3 with TRBJ1-4; 7 bases align to TRBD1. This CDR3 comprises 14 residues. J lost 6 bases, V lost 6 bases, and 7 bases had no gene match. Looked up from germline, CDR1 is ENHRY and CDR2 is SYGVKD. This CDR3 is CAIRETGSDEKLFF. CDR3 bases: TGTGCCATCAGGGAGACAGGGTCTGATGAAAAACTGTTTTTT.

The chain links TRBV9 to TRBJ2-6; possible D gene TRBD2, 6 bases. The ends were cut back, 5 bases at V and 1 base at J, with 16 bases in the middle. Germline CDR1 and CDR2: SGDLS and YYNGEE. CDR3 length: 17 amino acids. The CDR3: CASSTTPGSSGANVLTF. CDR3 DNA sequence: TGTGCCAGCAGTACCACCCCCGGGAGTTCTGGGGCCAACGTCCTGACTTTC.

The chain links TRBV24-1 to TRBJ2-1; D call uncertain. V dropped 4 bases and J dropped 7 bases, with 7 bases sitting between them. This CDR3 contains 12 residues. CDR1 KGHDR and CDR2 SFDVKD come from the germline V gene. CDR3 loop: CATSEGRNEQFF. For the CDR3, the DNA is TGTGCCACCAGTGAGGGCAGGAATGAGCAGTTCTTC.

The gene calls are TRBV3-1 (or the pseudogene TRBV3-2) and TRBJ1-6; D is undetermined. The CDR3 is 12 amino acids. From germline, CDR1 is LGHDT and CDR2 YNNKEL (reference sequence). The V end was cut by 0 bases, the J end by 7 bases, with 1 base between. CDR3 DNA sequence: TGTGCCAGCAGCCAAGAAAATTCACCCCTCCACTTT. Protein sequence: CASSQENSPLHF.

The V and J genes are TRBV7-8 and TRBJ2-7; TRBD1 is a possible D gene (5 bases). V gave up 5 bases and J gave up 7 bases, with 15 bases separating them. Germline V gene sequence: CDR1 SGHVS, CDR2 FQNEAQ. This CDR3 is built from 13 residues. CDR3 DNA: TGTGCCAGCAGCCAAACAGGCCTGGGGGAGCAGTACTTC. Translation gives CASSQTGLGEQYF.

The chain carries TRBV7-2 and TRBJ1-6; D may be TRBD1 (5 bases). This CDR3 region has 17 residues. The V gene's germline CDR1 is SGHTA and CDR2 FQGNSA. The V end was cut by 0 bases, the J end by 9 bases, with 18 bases between. CDR3 sequence reads: CASSLAGAGQGASPLHF. Here the CDR3 DNA reads TGTGCCAGCAGCTTAGCTGGGGCAGGACAAGGGGCTTCACCCCTCCACTTT.

V and J are TRBV1 and TRBJ2-5; the DNA was not compared with TRBD2, the D call given in the table. TRBV1 is noted as a pseudogene. The CDR3 runs 15 residues. CDR3 region: CTSYEASILQETQYF. CDR3 nucleotide sequence: TGCACCTCATACGAGGCTAGCATTTTACAAGAGACCCAGTACTTC.

The chain is built from TRBV5-8 and TRBJ2-7, with D unclear. CDR3 length: 10 amino acids. Trimming took off 0 bases at V and 6 bases at J, with 1 base between the two ends. Germline V CDR1 and CDR2: SGHTS, YDEGEE. The CDR3 reads CASSLAEQYF. The DNA for the CDR3 is TGTGCCAGCAGCTTGGCCGAGCAGTACTTC. The full variable domain, with the rest looked up from reference TRBV5-8 and TRBJ2-7, is EAGVTQSPTHLIKTRGQQATLRCSPISGHTSVYWYQQALGLGLQFLLWYDEGEERNRGNFPPRFSGRQFPNYSSELNVNALELEDSALYLCASSLAEQYFGPGTRLTVT.

The V and J genes are TRBV5-4 and TRBJ2-7, with 8 bases fitting TRBD1. Per the germline V gene, CDR1 is SGHNT and CDR2 is YYREEE (reference sequence). There are 15 residues in the CDR3. After removal of 4 bases from V and 5 bases from J, the junction contained 11 bases not matched to a gene. CDR3 DNA sequence: TGTGCCAGCAGCGCCATGACAGGGGCTGGCCACGAGCAGTACTTC. Its translation: CASSAMTGAGHEQYF.

The chain has TRBV28 and TRBJ2-1, with D perhaps given as TRBD1 or TRBD2 (5 bases each). Trimming removed 5 bases from V and 2 bases from J, with 7 bases in between. This CDR3 comprises 13 residues. Looked up from germline, CDR1 is MDHEN and CDR2 is SYDVKM. CDR3 loop: CASSGTPYNEQFF. The CDR3 DNA sequence: TGTGCCAGCAGTGGGACGCCCTACAATGAGCAGTTCTTC.

This chain joins TRBV7-9 and TRBJ1-2, with 8 bases that match TRBD1. Unmatched junction bases numbered 10, after V lost 4 bases and J lost 0 bases. This CDR3 comprises 17 residues. Germline values: CDR1 SEHNR, CDR2 FQNEAQ (reference sequence). CDR3: CASSSTKQGGANYGYTF. The DNA for the CDR3 is TGTGCCAGCAGCTCGACAAAACAGGGGGGAGCTAACTATGGCTACACCTTC.

This chain joins TRBV28 and TRBJ2-1; D remains unclear. Trimming cost V 4 bases and J 4 bases, with 20 bases left between them. Per germline, CDR1 MDHEN and CDR2 SYDVKM. CDR3 length: 17 amino acids. This CDR3 is CASSSTKDAVFYNEQFF. In DNA form, the CDR3 reads TGTGCCAGCAGTTCAACTAAAGATGCGGTCTTTTACAATGAGCAGTTCTTC.

This sequence joins TRBV28 and TRBJ2-2, with 9 bases that match TRBD2. V was pared by 2 bases and J by 4 bases, with 5 bases of the junction left unmatched. This CDR3 has 16 amino acids. CDR1 and CDR2 (germline): MDHEN, SYDVKM. Written as DNA, the CDR3 is TGTGCCAGCAGTTTAGGCGGGAGGGCCCGCACCGGGGAGCTGTTTTTT. Translating it yields CASSLGGRARTGELFF. Full variable domain (missing parts from reference TRBV28 and TRBJ2-2): DVKVTQSSRYLVKRTGEKVFLECVQDMDHENMFWYRQDPGLGLRLIYFSYDVKMKEKGDIPEGYSVSREKKERFSLILESASTNQTSMYLCASSLGGRARTGELFFGEGSRLTVL.

The rearrangement uses TRBV19 and TRBJ2-1; D possibly corresponds to TRBD2 (6 bases). Germline V gene sequence: CDR1 LNHDA, CDR2 SQIVND (reference sequence). V gave up 3 bases and J gave up 3 bases, with 21 bases separating them. CDR3 size: 18 residues. The CDR3 DNA reads as TGTGCCAGTAGTATTGATGTTCGGCTAGCGAGGGACTACAATGAGCAGTTCTTC. Residues: CASSIDVRLARDYNEQFF.

The gene calls are TRBV18 and TRBJ1-2; D remains ambiguous. Germline CDR1 is KGHSH and CDR2 is LQKENI. The CDR3 totals 17 residues. V lost 1 base and J lost 5, with 20 bases in between. The CDR3 sequence: CASSPLRFLLRPYGYTF. CDR3 DNA: TGTGCCAGCTCACCACTCCGGTTTTTGCTCCGCCCTTATGGCTACACCTTC.

The chain uses TRBV20-1 and TRBJ2-1; tentative D call: TRBD1 (6 bases). The CDR3 contains 13 residues. Trimming removed 3 bases at V and 7 bases at J, with 13 bases between. Germline assignment: CDR1 DFQATT and CDR2 SNEGSKA (reference sequence). The CDR3 sequence: CSASKGDQNEQFF. The CDR3 nucleotides read TGCAGTGCTAGTAAGGGGGACCAAAATGAGCAGTTCTTC.

The chain joins TRBV7-3 to TRBJ2-1, with 7 bases matching TRBD2. The germline V gene encodes CDR1 SGHTA and CDR2 FQGTGA. The CDR3 covers 14 residues. J lost 3 bases, V lost 2 bases, and 1 base had no gene match. CDR3 nucleotide sequence: TGTGCCAGCAGCTTAGGCGGGGGCTACAATGAGCAGTTCTTC. Translated: CASSLGGGYNEQFF.

The rearrangement links TRBV6-5 to TRBJ2-2, with TRBD1 as a possible D gene (5 bases). This CDR3 spans 14 amino acids. V was shortened by 6 bases and J by 6 bases, with 14 bases between the two germline ends. Looked up from germline, CDR1 is MNHEY and CDR2 is SVGAGI. CDR3 sequence reads: CASRFPPGSGELFF. In DNA form, the CDR3 reads TGTGCCAGCAGATTTCCCCCAGGGTCCGGGGAGCTGTTTTTT.

For the CDR3, the DNA is TGTGCCAGCAGCCGCATTCCTCTGTCCGACGAGCAGTACTTC. Protein: CASSRIPLSDEQYF. The chain couples TRBV6-5 to TRBJ2-7; D unclear. The CDR3 is made up of 14 amino acids. The germline V gene has CDR1 MNHEY and CDR2 SVGAGI. V shed 6 bases and J shed 5 bases, with 17 bases lying between them.

DNA for the CDR3: TGTGCCAGCAGCTTGGCAGGGGCCATGAACACTGAAGCTTTCTTT. Its protein product is CASSLAGAMNTEAFF. This chain connects TRBV5-4 to TRBJ1-1; D is possibly TRBD1 (6 bases). The length of the CDR3 is 15 residues. Germline lookup yields CDR1 SGHNT and CDR2 YYREEE (reference sequence). Trimming took 0 bases from V and 0 from J, leaving 9 bases between them.

The chain combines TRBV6-5 with TRBJ2-7; 9 bases fit TRBD1. Germline values: CDR1 MNHEY, CDR2 SVGAGI. The CDR3 loop spans 14 amino acids. Trimming cost V 6 bases and J 3 bases; bases outside gene matches: 6. The DNA for the CDR3 is TGTGCCAGCAGCCCGACAGGGGGTTACTACGAGCAGTACTTC. As protein: CASSPTGGYYEQYF.

This chain joins TRBV7-6 and TRBJ2-1; D call uncertain. The V gene's germline CDR1 is SGHVS and CDR2 FNYEAQ. The CDR3 runs 14 residues. The ends were cut back, 2 bases at V and 5 bases at J, with 10 bases in the middle. The CDR3 is CASSLLRADNEQFF. The CDR3 DNA reads as TGTGCCAGCAGCTTACTCCGGGCCGACAATGAGCAGTTCTTC. The whole variable domain, filled in from reference TRBV7-6 and TRBJ2-1, reads GAGVSQSPRYKVTKRGQDVALRCDPISGHVSLYWYRQALGQGPEFLTYFNYEAQQDKSGLPNDRFSAERPEGSISTLTIQRTEQRDSAMYRCASSLLRADNEQFFGPGTRLTVL.

This clone came up a few times. The gene calls are TRBV6-4 and TRBJ2-2, with D maybe TRBD2 (6 bases). The ends were cut back, 0 bases at V and 2 bases at J, with 16 bases in the middle. The CDR3 runs 18 residues. The germline gives CDR1 MRHNA, CDR2 SNTAGT. DNA of the CDR3: TGTGCCAGCAGTGACTCTTATGGTCGGGAGCTTAACACCGGGGAGCTGTTTTTT. Encoded protein: CASSDSYGRELNTGELFF.